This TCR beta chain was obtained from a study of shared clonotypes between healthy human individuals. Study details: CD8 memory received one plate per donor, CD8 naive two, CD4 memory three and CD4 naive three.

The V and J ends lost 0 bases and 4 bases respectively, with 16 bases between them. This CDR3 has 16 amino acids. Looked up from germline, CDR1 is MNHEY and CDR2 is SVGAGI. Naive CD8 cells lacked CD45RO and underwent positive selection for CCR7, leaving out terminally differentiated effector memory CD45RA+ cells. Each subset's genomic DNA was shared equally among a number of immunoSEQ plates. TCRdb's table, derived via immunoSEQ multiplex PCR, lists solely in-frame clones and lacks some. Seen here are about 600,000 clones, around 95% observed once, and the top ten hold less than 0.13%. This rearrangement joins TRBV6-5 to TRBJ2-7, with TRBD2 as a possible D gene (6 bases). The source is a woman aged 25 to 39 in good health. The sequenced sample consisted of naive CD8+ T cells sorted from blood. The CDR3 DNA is TGTGCCAGCAGTTACTCGCTAGGGATACGGGAGTACGAGCAGTACTTC. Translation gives CASSYSLGIREYEQYF.